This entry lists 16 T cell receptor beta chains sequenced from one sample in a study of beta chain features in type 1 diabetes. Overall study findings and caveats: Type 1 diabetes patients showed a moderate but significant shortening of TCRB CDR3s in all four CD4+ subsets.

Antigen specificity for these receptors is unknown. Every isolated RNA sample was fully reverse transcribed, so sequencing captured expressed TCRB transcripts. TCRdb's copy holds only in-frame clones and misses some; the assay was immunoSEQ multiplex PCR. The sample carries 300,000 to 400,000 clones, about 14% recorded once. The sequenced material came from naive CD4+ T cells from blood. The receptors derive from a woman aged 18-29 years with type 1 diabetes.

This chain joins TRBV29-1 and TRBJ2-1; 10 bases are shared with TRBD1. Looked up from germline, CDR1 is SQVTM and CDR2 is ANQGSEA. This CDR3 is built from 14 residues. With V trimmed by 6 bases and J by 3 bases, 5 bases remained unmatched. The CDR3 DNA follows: TGCAGCGTCCCAGGACAGGGGGGCTACAATGAGCAGTTCTTC. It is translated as CSVPGQGGYNEQFF.

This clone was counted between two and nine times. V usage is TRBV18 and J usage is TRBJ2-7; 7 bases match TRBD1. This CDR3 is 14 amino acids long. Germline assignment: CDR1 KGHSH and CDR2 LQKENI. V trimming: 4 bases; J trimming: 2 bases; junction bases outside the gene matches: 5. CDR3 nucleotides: TGTGCCAGCTCACAGGGACAGCTCACCTACGAGCAGTACTTC. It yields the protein CASSQGQLTYEQYF.

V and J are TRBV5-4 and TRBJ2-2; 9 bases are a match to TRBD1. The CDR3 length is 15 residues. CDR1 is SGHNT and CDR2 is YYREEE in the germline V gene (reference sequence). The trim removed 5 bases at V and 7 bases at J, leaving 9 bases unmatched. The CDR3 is CASRPTGGWNGELFF. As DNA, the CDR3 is TGTGCCAGCAGGCCTACAGGGGGCTGGAACGGGGAGCTGTTTTTT.

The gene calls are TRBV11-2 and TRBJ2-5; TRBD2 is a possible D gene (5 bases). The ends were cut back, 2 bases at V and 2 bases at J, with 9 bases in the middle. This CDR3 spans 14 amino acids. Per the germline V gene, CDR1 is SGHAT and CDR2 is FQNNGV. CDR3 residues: CASSLSRGQETQYF. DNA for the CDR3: TGTGCCAGCAGCTTAAGTCGCGGGCAAGAGACCCAGTACTTC. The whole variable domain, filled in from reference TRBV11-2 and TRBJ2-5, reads EAGVAQSPRYKIIEKRQSVAFWCNPISGHATLYWYQQILGQGPKLLIQFQNNGVVDDSQLPKDRFSAERLKGVDSTLKIQPAKLEDSAVYLCASSLSRGQETQYFGPGTRLLVL.

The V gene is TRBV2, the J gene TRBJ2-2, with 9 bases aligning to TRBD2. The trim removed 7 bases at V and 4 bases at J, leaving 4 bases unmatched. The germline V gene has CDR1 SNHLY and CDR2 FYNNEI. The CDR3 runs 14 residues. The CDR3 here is CASILLAGTGELFF. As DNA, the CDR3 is TGTGCCAGCATATTACTAGCGGGCACCGGGGAGCTGTTTTTT.

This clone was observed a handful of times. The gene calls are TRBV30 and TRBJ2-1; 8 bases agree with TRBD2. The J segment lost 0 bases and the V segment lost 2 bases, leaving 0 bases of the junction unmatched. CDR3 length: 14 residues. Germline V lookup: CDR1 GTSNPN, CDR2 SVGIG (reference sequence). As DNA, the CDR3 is TGTGCCTGGAGTAGCGGGAGCTCCTACAATGAGCAGTTCTTC. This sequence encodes CAWSSGSSYNEQFF.

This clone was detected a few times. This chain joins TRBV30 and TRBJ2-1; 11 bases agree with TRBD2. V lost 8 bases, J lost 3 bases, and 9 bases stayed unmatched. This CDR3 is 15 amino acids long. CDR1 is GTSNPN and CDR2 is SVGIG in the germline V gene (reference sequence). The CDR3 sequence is CARTSGLADYNEQFF. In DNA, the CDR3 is TGTGCCCGCACCTCGGGACTAGCGGACTACAATGAGCAGTTCTTC.

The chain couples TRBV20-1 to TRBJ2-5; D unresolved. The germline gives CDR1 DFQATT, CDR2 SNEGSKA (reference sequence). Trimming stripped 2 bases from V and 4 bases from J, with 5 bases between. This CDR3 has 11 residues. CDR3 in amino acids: CSARPRETQYF. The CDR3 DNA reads TGCAGTGCTAGACCCCGAGAGACCCAGTACTTC.

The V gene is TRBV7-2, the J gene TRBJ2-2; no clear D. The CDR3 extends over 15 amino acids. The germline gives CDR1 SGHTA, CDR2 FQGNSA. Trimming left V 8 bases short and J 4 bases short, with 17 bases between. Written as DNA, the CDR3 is TGTGCCAGCTACGTTGGCTCCTTTGGCACCGGGGAGCTGTTTTTT. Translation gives CASYVGSFGTGELFF.

CDR3 sequence (DNA): TGTGCCAGCAGTGAAGGTAGTAGCGCCAACGGTCCGTATTTT. Its translation: CASSEGSSANGPYF. The chain has TRBV2 and TRBJ2-3; the D gene is possibly TRBD2 (5 bases). Germline CDR1 SNHLY, CDR2 FYNNEI. CDR3 size: 14 residues. Trimming shortened V by 1 base and J by 14 bases, and 19 bases separated the two germline ends.

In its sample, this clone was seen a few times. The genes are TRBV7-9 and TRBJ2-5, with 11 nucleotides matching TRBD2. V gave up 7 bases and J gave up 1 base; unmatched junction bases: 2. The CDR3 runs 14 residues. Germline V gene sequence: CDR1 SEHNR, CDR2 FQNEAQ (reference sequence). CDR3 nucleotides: TGTGCCAGCATGACTAGCGGGATCCAAGAGACCCAGTACTTC. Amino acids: CASMTSGIQETQYF.

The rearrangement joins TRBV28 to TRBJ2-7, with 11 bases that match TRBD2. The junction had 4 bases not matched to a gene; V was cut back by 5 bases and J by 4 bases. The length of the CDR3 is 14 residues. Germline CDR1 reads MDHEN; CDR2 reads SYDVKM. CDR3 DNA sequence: TGTGCCAGCAGTAGAGGGACTAGCGGATACGAGCAGTACGTC. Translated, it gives CASSRGTSGYEQYV.

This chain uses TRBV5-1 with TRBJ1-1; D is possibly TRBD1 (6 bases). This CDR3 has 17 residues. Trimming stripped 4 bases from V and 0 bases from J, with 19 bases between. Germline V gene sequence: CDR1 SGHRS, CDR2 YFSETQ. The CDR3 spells CASSNHRDALLNTEAFF. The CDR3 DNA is TGCGCCAGCAGCAATCACAGGGACGCCCTGCTGAACACTGAAGCTTTCTTT.

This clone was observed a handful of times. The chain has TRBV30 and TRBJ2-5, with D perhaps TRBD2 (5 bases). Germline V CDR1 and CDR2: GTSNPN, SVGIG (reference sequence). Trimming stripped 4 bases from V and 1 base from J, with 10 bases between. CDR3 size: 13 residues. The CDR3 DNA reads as TGTGCCTGGAACACTAGGATCCAAGAGACCCAGTACTTC. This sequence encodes CAWNTRIQETQYF.

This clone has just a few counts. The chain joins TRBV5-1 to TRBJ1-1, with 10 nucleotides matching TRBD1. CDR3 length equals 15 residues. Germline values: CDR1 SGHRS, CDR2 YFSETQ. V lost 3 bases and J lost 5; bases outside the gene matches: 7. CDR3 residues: CASSSTDRGLTEAFF. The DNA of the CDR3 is TGCGCCAGCAGCTCCACCGACAGGGGGCTTACTGAAGCTTTCTTT.

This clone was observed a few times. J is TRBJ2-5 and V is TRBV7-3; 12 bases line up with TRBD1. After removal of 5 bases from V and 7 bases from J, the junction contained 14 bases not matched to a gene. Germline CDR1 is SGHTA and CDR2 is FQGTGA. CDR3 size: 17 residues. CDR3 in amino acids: CASSPSGGQGAIGTQYF. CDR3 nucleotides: TGTGCCAGCAGCCCCTCCGGGGGACAGGGGGCTATAGGGACCCAGTACTTC. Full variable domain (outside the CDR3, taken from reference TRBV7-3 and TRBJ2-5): GAGVSQTPSNKVTEKGKYVELRCDPISGHTALYWYRQSLGQGPEFLIYFQGTGAADDSGLPNDRFFAVRPEGSVSTLKIQRTERGDSAVYLCASSPSGGQGAIGTQYFGPGTRLLVL.